This T cell receptor beta chain originates from a study of cytomegalovirus exposure and HLA in healthy donors. Study-wide points: For TCR beta chains, V- and J-gene trimming was later linked to a missense DCLRE1C variant. Productive status was seen about 87% or about 30% of the time for most TCR beta V segments in an earlier analysis. Later, an analysis found that common viral pathogens appeared to be linked with several of the most significant clusters.

The PCR made use of 60 Vbeta and 13 Jbeta primers. Sequenced by immunoSEQ multiplex PCR; TCRdb stores in-frame clones only, minus some. This sample's table has roughly 77,000 clones. This CDR3 region has 19 residues. Per the germline V gene, CDR1 is MGHRA and CDR2 is YSYEKL. V lost 1 base and J lost 4; bases outside the gene matches: 11. To note about this clone: Antigen: not known.

The source of this sequence is a female donor in good health and CMV-seropositive. The sequenced sample was PBMCs. The V gene is TRBV4-1, the J gene TRBJ2-2; 11 bases agree with TRBD2. CDR3 sequence (DNA): TGCGCCAGCAGCCAAGTTTGGGTTAGCGGGAGGGCCTTCACCGGGGAGCTGTTTTTT. This sequence encodes CASSQVWVSGRAFTGELFF.